A single sample gave rise to the 26 T cell receptor beta chains below, sequenced in a study of T cells in Graves' hyperthyroidism and ophthalmopathy. RNA transcripts gave rise to amplified TCR beta CDR3 regions. The TCR CDR3 was amplified in a first-round RT-PCR using the HTBI primer set. TCRdb called the multiplex PCR reads again in MiXCR, with one record for every CDR3 protein. This table has fewer than 300,000 distinct CDR3 sequences, 25% to 30% appearing once. Sequenced: blood. These receptors were taken from a man aged 40-49 years with Graves' hyperthyroidism that later progressed to Graves' ophthalmopathy.

J is TRBJ2-4 and V is TRBV11-1; 10 bases are shared with TRBD2. CDR1 and CDR2 from the germline V gene are SGHAT and FQDESV (reference sequence). CDR3 length: 22 amino acids. V lost 0 bases to trimming and J lost 0 bases; unmatched junction nucleotides: 17. The CDR3 region is CASSLAPFASGGDFLAKNIQYF. Here the CDR3 DNA reads TGTGCCAGCAGCTTAGCCCCTTTCGCTAGCGGGGGCGATTTTCTAGCCAAAAACATTCAGTACTTC. Variable domain in full (rest from reference TRBV11-1 and TRBJ2-4): EAEVAQSPRYKITEKSQAVAFWCDPISGHATLYWYRQILGQGPELLVQFQDESVVDDSQLPKDRFSAERLKGVDSTLKIQPAELGDSAMYLCASSLAPFASGGDFLAKNIQYFGAGTRLSVL.

The sample holds many counts of this clonotype. The V call is TRBV30, the J call TRBJ2-7, with 9 bases that match TRBD1. Unmatched junction bases numbered 2, after V lost 0 bases and J lost 2 bases. Germline V gene sequence: CDR1 GTSNPN, CDR2 SVGIG (reference sequence). The CDR3 consists of 14 residues. CDR3 DNA: TGTGCCTGGAGTGTAGGGACAGGGACCTACGAGCAGTACTTC. Amino acid sequence: CAWSVGTGTYEQYF.

This clonotype was detected many times. This chain links TRBV6-8 with TRBJ2-7; no clear D. The CDR3 sequence is 14 residues long. In germline, CDR1 is MNHGY, CDR2 SAAAGT. V lost 4 bases, J lost 2 bases, and 12 bases lay in between. In nucleotides, the CDR3 is TGTGCCAGCAGTTCTCACCCGGAGACCTACGAGCAGTACTTC. It encodes CASSSHPETYEQYF.

Many counts were recorded for this clonotype. The rearrangement links TRBV6-1 to TRBJ1-2; D gene ambiguous. Germline V gives CDR1 MNHNS, CDR2 SASEGT. This CDR3 contains 13 residues. The V and J ends lost 6 bases and 6 bases respectively, with 14 bases between them. In DNA form, the CDR3 reads TGTGCCAGCAGCCCCGGGCGCACCCATGGCTACACCTTC. It is translated as CASSPGRTHGYTF.

This clonotype showed up many times. This chain connects TRBV12-3 or TRBV12-4 to TRBJ2-5, with 7 bases aligning to TRBD2. V lost 7 bases and J lost 5; bases outside the gene matches: 10. This CDR3 is built from 14 residues. CDR3 nucleotide sequence: TGTGCCAGCAACCGGGGACTACGTTTCGAGACCCAGTACTTC. It yields the protein CASNRGLRFETQYF.

This clonotype was seen many times. This rearrangement joins TRBV15 to TRBJ2-7; D is uncertain. Germline values: CDR1 LNHNV, CDR2 YYDKDF (reference sequence). The CDR3 runs 12 residues. Trimming took off 0 bases at V and 9 bases at J, with 9 bases between the two ends. The CDR3 here is CATSRDWPAQYF. The CDR3 region has the DNA TGTGCCACCAGCAGAGATTGGCCCGCGCAGTACTTC.

This clonotype was picked up many times. V gene TRBV20-1 combines with J gene TRBJ1-5, with D maybe TRBD1 (5 bases). Per germline, CDR1 DFQATT and CDR2 SNEGSKA (reference sequence). V gave up 6 bases and J gave up 0 bases, with 15 bases separating them. The length of the CDR3 is 15 residues. CDR3 nucleotide sequence: TGCAGTGCCCCCGAGGGGTTAGGTAGCAATCAGCCCCAGCATTTT. Its translation is CSAPEGLGSNQPQHF.

This clonotype was seen at least ten times. The CDR3 DNA is TGTGCCACCAGTGATTCGGGGGGCGAAGAGACCCAGTACTTC. Its protein is CATSDSGGEETQYF. V and J are TRBV24-1 and TRBJ2-5, with D possibly matching TRBD2 (7 bases). CDR3 length: 14 amino acids. V lost 2 bases and J lost 3, with 9 bases in between. The germline V gene has CDR1 KGHDR and CDR2 SFDVKD.

This clonotype was picked up many times. The chain is built from TRBV5-1 and TRBJ2-7; 9 positions agree with TRBD2. Trimming cost V 4 bases and J 3 bases; bases outside gene matches: 8. There are 15 residues in the CDR3. CDR1 is SGHRS and CDR2 is YFSETQ in the germline V gene. The CDR3 spells CASSGRLAALYEQYF. The CDR3 DNA is TGCGCCAGCAGCGGGAGACTAGCGGCCCTCTACGAGCAGTACTTC.

This clonotype was seen repeatedly, ten times or more. The chain couples TRBV12-3 or TRBV12-4 to TRBJ1-2; no definite D call. The CDR3 runs to 14 residues. V lost 0 bases to trimming and J lost 7 bases, with 12 bases between them. The CDR3 reads CASSLAVGSPGYTF. In DNA, the CDR3 is TGTGCCAGCAGTTTAGCGGTAGGGTCACCTGGCTACACCTTC.

This clonotype showed up many times. V and J are TRBV29-1 and TRBJ2-5, with 9 nucleotides matching TRBD2. V was pared by 4 bases and J by 3 bases, with 3 bases of the junction left unmatched. Germline V lookup: CDR1 SQVTM, CDR2 ANQGSEA. CDR3 length equals 13 residues. In nucleotides, the CDR3 is TGCAGCGTTGGCCCTAGCGGGAAAGAGACCCAGTACTTC. It specifies CSVGPSGKETQYF.

The gene calls are TRBV7-9 and TRBJ2-5; tentative D call: TRBD2 (5 bases). The CDR3 runs 16 residues. The germline CDR1 and CDR2 sequences are SEHNR and FQNEAQ (reference sequence). V was shortened by 2 bases and J by 0 bases, with 13 bases between the two germline ends. CDR3 sequence reads: CASSLTHPGNQETQYF. In DNA, the CDR3 is TGTGCCAGCAGCTTAACTCACCCCGGGAACCAAGAGACCCAGTACTTC.

This clonotype was seen repeatedly, ten times or more. This rearrangement joins TRBV15 to TRBJ2-7; D not resolved. The CDR3 has 12 residues. The V end was cut by 3 bases, the J end by 9 bases, with 12 bases between. The germline CDR1 and CDR2 sequences are LNHNV and YYDKDF (reference sequence). The CDR3 bases are TGTGCCACCAGCAGTGCAGCAGGCCGGCAGTACTTC. Translated, it gives CATSSAAGRQYF.

This clonotype was recorded at least ten times. The V gene is TRBV12-3 or TRBV12-4, the J gene TRBJ1-5; D call uncertain. The CDR3 loop spans 15 amino acids. V was clipped by 5 bases and J by 2 bases, with 13 bases between them. The CDR3, as DNA: TGTGCCAGCAGTCGGCGCGGCCTGGGCAATCAGCCCCAGCATTTT. Translated, it gives CASSRRGLGNQPQHF.

This clonotype was counted a single time. The chain is built from TRBV19 and TRBJ1-5; 9 bases fit TRBD1. Germline CDR1 and CDR2: LNHDA and SQIVND (reference sequence). The CDR3 length is 18 residues. J gave up 4 bases and V 2 bases, and 12 bases lay outside the gene matches. CDR3 amino acids: CASSIFPAQDRGNQPQHF. The CDR3 nucleotides read TGTGCCAGTAGTATATTCCCCGCACAAGACAGGGGGAATCAGCCCCAGCATTTT. Complete variable domain (other parts from reference TRBV19 and TRBJ1-5): DGGITQSPKYLFRKEGQNVTLSCEQNLNHDAMYWYRQDPGQGLRLIYYSQIVNDFQKGDIAEGYSVSREKKESFPLTVTSAQKNPTAFYLCASSIFPAQDRGNQPQHFGDGTRLSIL.

This chain uses TRBV28 with TRBJ1-2, with D possibly matching TRBD1 (6 bases). The ends were cut back, 5 bases at V and 7 bases at J, with 20 bases in the middle. This CDR3 contains 15 residues. The germline V gene has CDR1 MDHEN and CDR2 SYDVKM. The CDR3: CASSTLTGSLLGYTF. CDR3 nucleotides: TGTGCCAGCAGTACGTTGACAGGATCACTCCTTGGCTACACCTTC.

This clonotype came up many times. The chain carries TRBV7-9 and TRBJ2-7, with TRBD2 as a possible D gene (5 bases). The CDR3 is 15 residues long. Germline loops: CDR1 SEHNR, CDR2 FQNEAQ (reference sequence). Trimming pared 1 base from V and 7 bases from J, leaving 17 bases between. Here the CDR3 DNA reads TGTGCCAGCAGCTTAGGTTTGCTCCCCGGGGAGGAGCAGTACTTC. It encodes CASSLGLLPGEEQYF. The full variable domain, with the rest looked up from reference TRBV7-9 and TRBJ2-7, is DTGVSQNPRHKITKRGQNVTFRCDPISEHNRLYWYRQTLGQGPEFLTYFQNEAQLEKSRLLSDRFSAERPKGSFSTLEIQRTEQGDSAMYLCASSLGLLPGEEQYFGPGTRLTVT.

The sample holds many counts of this clonotype. The chain combines TRBV18 with TRBJ1-5; D is undetermined. V lost 3 bases, J lost 0 bases, and 12 bases lay in between. The length of the CDR3 is 16 residues. The germline V gene has CDR1 KGHSH and CDR2 LQKENI. CDR3 sequence reads: CASSPQRVYSNQPQHF. DNA for the CDR3: TGTGCCAGCTCACCCCAACGGGTGTATAGCAATCAGCCCCAGCATTTT. Full variable domain (rest looked up from reference TRBV18 and TRBJ1-5): NAGVMQNPRHLVRRRGQEARLRCSPMKGHSHVYWYRQLPEEGLKFMVYLQKENIIDESGMPKERFSAEFPKEGPSILRIQQVVRGDSAAYFCASSPQRVYSNQPQHFGDGTRLSIL.

This clonotype was recorded at least ten times. This chain connects TRBV11-2 to TRBJ1-5, with no clear D. Germline loops: CDR1 SGHAT, CDR2 FQNNGV. Trimming pared 4 bases from V and 0 bases from J, leaving 4 bases between. This CDR3 region has 13 residues. The CDR3 here is CASSSISNQPQHF. The DNA of the CDR3 is TGTGCCAGCAGCTCAATTAGCAATCAGCCCCAGCATTTT.

This chain uses TRBV28 with TRBJ2-7; no definite D call. Trimming removed 7 bases from V and 0 bases from J, with 13 bases in between. CDR1 is MDHEN and CDR2 is SYDVKM in the germline V gene. This CDR3 is built from 14 residues. The CDR3 loop reads CASTSADGSYEQYF. The CDR3 DNA sequence: TGTGCCAGCACTTCGGCGGACGGCTCCTACGAGCAGTACTTC. Combining the CDR3 with reference TRBV28 and TRBJ2-7 gives the whole variable domain DVKVTQSSRYLVKRTGEKVFLECVQDMDHENMFWYRQDPGLGLRLIYFSYDVKMKEKGDIPEGYSVSREKKERFSLILESASTNQTSMYLCASTSADGSYEQYFGPGTRLTVT.

This clonotype came up many times. The J gene is TRBJ2-7, the V gene TRBV12-5; 11 nucleotides align to TRBD1. The junction had 1 base not matched to a gene; V was cut back by 3 bases and J by 6 bases. The length of the CDR3 is 13 residues. The germline V gene encodes CDR1 LGHNT and CDR2 FRNRAP. CDR3 loop: CASGLGQGAEQYF. The CDR3 nucleotides read TGTGCTAGTGGTTTAGGACAGGGGGCCGAGCAGTACTTC.

V and J are TRBV6-2 or TRBV6-3 and TRBJ2-5, with 8 bases aligning to TRBD2. J gave up 1 base and V 2 bases, and 3 bases lay outside the gene matches. The length of the CDR3 is 15 residues. Germline loops: CDR1 MNHEY, CDR2 SVGEGT. The CDR3 loop reads CASSYPGGSQETQYF. The CDR3 nucleotides are TGTGCCAGCAGTTACCCGGGGGGGAGCCAAGAGACCCAGTACTTC.

V usage is TRBV18 and J usage is TRBJ2-5; D gene unclear. With 2 bases removed from V and 5 bases from J, the gap between germline ends came to 6 bases. CDR3 length: 12 residues. CDR1 and CDR2 (germline): KGHSH, LQKENI. The CDR3 is CASSPISETQYF. The CDR3 region has the DNA TGTGCCAGCTCACCAATCTCGGAGACCCAGTACTTC.

There are many counts of this clonotype. The rearrangement uses TRBV27 and TRBJ2-7, with 7 bases matching TRBD2. The junction had 15 bases not matched to a gene; V was cut back by 5 bases and J by 2 bases. The CDR3 consists of 17 residues. Germline CDR1 reads MNHEY; CDR2 reads SMNVEV (reference sequence). The CDR3 bases are TGTGCCAGCAGTCCCCGTCTAGGAGCGGGAATGACCTACGAGCAGTACTTC. Translated: CASSPRLGAGMTYEQYF.

This clonotype was found many times. The chain uses TRBV28 and TRBJ2-7; 9 nucleotides match TRBD2. Germline assignment: CDR1 MDHEN and CDR2 SYDVKM. This CDR3 is 14 amino acids long. V shed 4 bases and J 2 bases; nucleotides not matched to a gene: 3. The CDR3 region has the DNA TGTGCCAGCAGTTCCGGGACTAGCCCCTACGAGCAGTACTTC. Translation: CASSSGTSPYEQYF.

The chain links TRBV11-2 to TRBJ2-5; 8 nucleotides match TRBD2. V lost 5 bases, J lost 1 base, and 12 bases stayed unmatched. Germline values: CDR1 SGHAT, CDR2 FQNNGV. This CDR3 comprises 17 residues. This CDR3 is CASSPAAGGPPQETQYF. In DNA, the CDR3 is TGTGCCAGCAGCCCCGCGGCGGGAGGACCGCCCCAAGAGACCCAGTACTTC.